Listed here is a single T cell receptor (beta chain). The data stem from a study of regulatory T cells in long-lasting Graves disease. Study in general: Graves' patients diagnosed newly had used antithyroid drugs under 3 months.

Germline V gene sequence: CDR1 SGHTA, CDR2 FQGNSA. V lost 5 bases and J lost 0, with 5 bases in between. There are 13 residues in the CDR3. This sample's time point: newly diagnosed GD, antithyroid drugs for less than 3 months. Construction of the TCR library relied on RNA isolated from PBMCs. HTBI primers from iRepertoire and Arm-PCR of CDR3 regions yielded the TCR beta libraries. TCRdb re-called the multiplex PCR reads through MiXCR, storing one row per CDR3 protein. Among 300,000 to 400,000 distinct CDR3 sequences, approximately 15% were seen once, and the ten largest hold roughly 30%. The sample was also linked to a second study, of T cells in Graves' hyperthyroidism and ophthalmopathy. That publication notes: If no ophthalmopathy progression occurred within 18 months, Graves' hyperthyroidism was stable.

The chain couples TRBV7-2 to TRBJ1-5; D gene uncertain. The clonotype originates from a man aged 40-55 years with Graves disease. The specimen was peripheral blood mononuclear cells (PBMCs), collected at new diagnosis, from a patient treated with antithyroid drugs. CDR3 region: CASSRNSNQPQHF. In nucleotides, the CDR3 is TGTGCCAGCAGCCGGAATAGCAATCAGCCCCAGCATTTT.